The entry below describes one T cell receptor (beta chain). Its antigen is not known. Original processing methods: Without quality scores, immunoSEQ junctional reads could not be filtered like full-length reads. Produced via immunoSEQ multiplex PCR; TCRdb's table is partial and in-frame only. The V and J calls and clone size are taken from that table; D and trimming were inferred from the DNA. The repertoire includes more than 2 million clones, roughly 96% of them detected once, and 0.13% sits in the top ten. The data stem from a study of shared clonotypes between healthy human individuals. Study outcomes and limitations: Sampling involved blood alone; tissue repertoires likely differ. Relative to their counterparts shared across all four donors, non-shared clonotypes exhibited diminished generation probabilities.

The V gene lost 4 bases and the J gene lost 7 bases, with 13 bases spanning the gap. CDR1 LNHDA and CDR2 SQIVND come from the germline V gene (reference sequence). The CDR3 has 14 amino acids. Material: naive CD4+ T cells sorted from blood. Stated subset: CD45RA+ positively selected. The chain links TRBV19 to TRBJ2-2; D uncertain. This receptor was obtained from a young man in good health. CDR3 DNA sequence: TGTGCCAGTAGTACCACTGAGGTTATCGGGGAGCTGTTTTTT. Translating gives CASSTTEVIGELFF.